A single sample is the source of the 20 T cell receptor beta chains below, sequenced in a study of neurological immune-mediated disorders. TCRdb re-analysed the 5' RACE reads in MiXCR, keeping a single row per CDR3 protein. This table holds roughly 59,000 distinct CDR3 sequences, approximately 5.1% found once. Sequencing was carried out using PBMCs. The receptor source for this set is a human donor with multiple sclerosis. The donor label of this sample is uncertain.

This clonotype was observed many times. V is TRBV20-1 and J is TRBJ2-2; TRBD1 matches at 9 bases. Germline V gene data show CDR1 as DFQATT and CDR2 as SNEGSKA (reference sequence). The CDR3 is 15 residues long. J was trimmed by 2 bases and V by 4 bases; bases with no gene match: 5. CDR3 residues: CSAILQGANTGELFF. CDR3 nucleotides: TGCAGTGCTATACTACAGGGGGCCAACACCGGGGAGCTGTTTTTT.

This clonotype was detected ten times or more. The J gene is TRBJ1-2, the V gene TRBV6-5; D gene unclear. Trimming took 6 bases from V and 5 from J, leaving 13 bases between them. Germline V gene data show CDR1 as MNHEY and CDR2 as SVGAGI. This CDR3 spans 13 amino acids. Here the CDR3 reads CASRSRESYGYTF. Written as DNA, the CDR3 is TGTGCCAGCAGGAGCCGGGAGTCTTATGGCTACACCTTC.

This clonotype was seen many times. The chain employs TRBV3-1 and TRBJ2-5; weak D call: TRBD1 (6 bases). Germline values: CDR1 LGHDT, CDR2 YNNKEL (reference sequence). The V end was cut by 6 bases, the J end by 3 bases, with 14 bases between. This CDR3 region has 14 residues. CDR3 coding DNA: TGTGCCAGCAGTTCGGGACACAGGGAAGAGACCCAGTACTTC. Its translation is CASSSGHREETQYF.

This clonotype was picked up many times. The rearrangement uses TRBV5-1 and TRBJ2-7; D not resolved. From germline, CDR1 is SGHRS and CDR2 YFSETQ. V lost 0 bases and J 0 bases, leaving 10 bases between the germline ends. The CDR3 is made up of 15 amino acids. CDR3 nucleotide sequence: TGCGCCAGCAGCTTGGACCCGCCGCCCTCCTACGAGCAGTACTTC. Encoded protein: CASSLDPPPSYEQYF.

This clonotype was observed at least ten times. The rearrangement joins TRBV7-9 to TRBJ1-1; TRBD1 matches 10 bases. The J segment lost 7 bases and the V segment lost 1 base, leaving 6 bases of the junction unmatched. Germline values: CDR1 SEHNR, CDR2 FQNEAQ (reference sequence). The CDR3 contains 15 residues. CDR3 residues: CASSLVGQGVGEAFF. DNA of the CDR3: TGTGCCAGCAGCTTAGTTGGACAGGGGGTTGGTGAAGCTTTCTTT.

In its sample, this clonotype was seen many times. The J gene is TRBJ2-1, the V gene TRBV20-1, with 10 bases lining up with TRBD2. The CDR3 is 16 residues long. The germline V gene encodes CDR1 DFQATT and CDR2 SNEGSKA (reference sequence). After removal of 6 bases from V and 9 bases from J, the junction contained 17 bases not matched to a gene. The CDR3 DNA follows: TGCAGTGCGCCAAGAGGAGCGGGGGGGTCTATTGTTGAGCAGTTCTTC. Residues: CSAPRGAGGSIVEQFF.

This clonotype was detected many times. V gene TRBV7-3 combines with J gene TRBJ1-3; D remains unclear. Trimming cost V 5 bases and J 4 bases, with 12 bases left between them. CDR3 size: 14 residues. Germline V gives CDR1 SGHTA, CDR2 FQGTGA. The CDR3 DNA reads as TGTGCCAGCAGCCCCTTGACTGAAGGAAACACCATATATTTT. Amino acids: CASSPLTEGNTIYF.

This clonotype showed up many times. The chain links TRBV12-3 or TRBV12-4 to TRBJ1-1; D remains ambiguous. V dropped 1 base and J dropped 5 bases, with 11 bases sitting between them. CDR3 length: 14 amino acids. The CDR3 protein is CASSLEVGRTEAFF. The CDR3 DNA reads as TGTGCCAGCAGTTTAGAGGTGGGGAGGACTGAAGCTTTCTTT.

This clonotype showed up many times. The rearrangement uses TRBV20-1 and TRBJ1-1; no definite D call. V was trimmed by 2 bases and J by 4 bases, leaving 8 bases between them. In germline, CDR1 is DFQATT, CDR2 SNEGSKA (reference sequence). The length of the CDR3 is 12 residues. The CDR3: CSARQSSTEAFF. The CDR3, as DNA: TGCAGTGCTAGACAGTCGAGCACTGAAGCTTTCTTT.

Comment on this clonotype: This could be a read error, since a much larger clone is one nucleotide away. V and J are TRBV5-1 and TRBJ1-6, with TRBD1 identical over 9 bases. The CDR3 runs to 14 residues. CDR1 and CDR2 (germline): SGHRS, YFSETQ. CDR3 sequence: CASSWDRANSPFHF. The DNA of the CDR3 is TGCGCCAGCAGCTGGGACAGGGCTAATTCACCCTTCCACTTT. Full variable domain (outside the CDR3, taken from reference TRBV5-1 and TRBJ1-6): KAGVTQTPRYLIKTRGQQVTLSCSPISGHRSVSWYQQTPGQGLQFLFEYFSETQRNKGNFPGRFSGRQFSNSRSEMNVSTLELGDSALYLCASSWDRANSPFHFGNGTRLTVT.

This clonotype was recorded many times. V usage is TRBV24-1 and J usage is TRBJ2-7; 7 bases fit TRBD2. Trimming at V came to 3 bases and at J to 6 bases, leaving 10 bases not matched to a gene. This CDR3 is built from 15 residues. The germline V gene encodes CDR1 KGHDR and CDR2 SFDVKD. The CDR3 DNA is TGTGCCACCAGTGATCCGCGGGGGACCTCCGGCGAGCAGTACTTC. This codes for CATSDPRGTSGEQYF.

This clonotype was observed at least ten times. The V and J genes are TRBV2 and TRBJ1-4; 8 positions match TRBD1. CDR1 is SNHLY and CDR2 is FYNNEI in the germline V gene. V shed 6 bases, J shed 8 bases, and the junction held 8 bases outside the gene matches. The CDR3 runs to 14 residues. CDR3 residues: CASSKQGVEEKLFF. The CDR3 bases are TGTGCCAGCAGCAAACAGGGGGTAGAGGAAAAACTGTTTTTT.

This clonotype was seen many times. CDR3 loop: CASSQKINSGEVAKNIQYF. The CDR3 DNA reads as TGTGCCAGCAGCCAAAAGATCAACAGCGGAGAGGTAGCCAAAAACATTCAGTACTTC. V usage is TRBV14 and J usage is TRBJ2-4; possible D gene TRBD2, 5 bases. Per germline, CDR1 SGHDN and CDR2 FVKESK. V was shortened by 2 bases and J by 0 bases, with 20 bases between the two germline ends. The CDR3 extends over 19 amino acids. The full variable domain, its missing parts supplied by reference TRBV14 and TRBJ2-4, is EAGVTQFPSHSVIEKGQTVTLRCDPISGHDNLYWYRRVMGKEIKFLLHFVKESKQDESGMPNNRFLAERTGGTYSTLKVQPAELEDSGVYFCASSQKINSGEVAKNIQYFGAGTRLSVL.

This clonotype was seen ten or more times. This chain links TRBV27 with TRBJ2-3, with TRBD1 matching over 7 bases. The junction had 10 bases not matched to a gene; V was cut back by 5 bases and J by 2 bases. The CDR3 has 16 residues. The germline CDR1 and CDR2 sequences are MNHEY and SMNVEV (reference sequence). In DNA form, the CDR3 reads TGTGCCAGCAGTATCACAGGGGTGGGGTACACAGATACGCAGTATTTT. This encodes CASSITGVGYTDTQYF.

In its sample, this clonotype was seen many times. The chain joins TRBV7-9 to TRBJ2-6, with no clear D. V was pared by 3 bases and J by 1 base, with 10 bases between. This CDR3 is 16 amino acids long. CDR1 SEHNR and CDR2 FQNEAQ come from the germline V gene (reference sequence). Here the CDR3 reads CASSLWKQSGANVLTF. CDR3 in DNA: TGTGCCAGCAGCTTGTGGAAACAGTCTGGGGCCAACGTCCTGACTTTC.

This clonotype showed up many times. The chain is built from TRBV6-6 and TRBJ1-4; D is uncertain. The V gene lost 5 bases and the J gene lost 3 bases, with 7 bases spanning the gap. CDR3 length: 13 amino acids. CDR1 MNHNY and CDR2 SVGAGI come from the germline V gene (reference sequence). This CDR3 reads CASSPRSNEKLFF. CDR3 sequence (DNA): TGTGCCAGCAGTCCCCGGTCTAATGAAAAACTGTTTTTT.

This clonotype occurred many times. The rearrangement uses TRBV12-3 or TRBV12-4 and TRBJ2-4; D may be TRBD1 (6 bases). The CDR3 extends over 18 amino acids. V was pared by 7 bases and J by 3 bases, with 25 bases between. CDR3 in amino acids: CASTPPYQWGRGKNIQYF. CDR3 coding DNA: TGTGCCAGCACTCCTCCCTATCAGTGGGGGCGCGGCAAAAACATTCAGTACTTC.

This clonotype occurred many times. The chain is built from TRBV2 and TRBJ2-1; D call uncertain. V was cut by 8 bases and J by 7 bases, with 6 bases left in between. Germline CDR1 reads SNHLY; CDR2 reads FYNNEI. This CDR3 contains 10 residues. The CDR3 DNA reads TGTGCCAGCTTGGGGAATGAGCAGTTCTTC. Translating it yields CASLGNEQFF.

The sample holds many counts of this clonotype. The J gene is TRBJ1-2, the V gene TRBV4-1; no reliable D call. Trimming cost V 2 bases and J 3 bases, with 10 bases left between them. The CDR3 is 14 residues long. The germline gives CDR1 MGHRA, CDR2 YSYEKL. The CDR3 sequence: CASSQPSLHYGYTF. The CDR3 DNA reads as TGCGCCAGCAGCCAACCCAGTCTTCACTATGGCTACACCTTC.

There are many counts of this clonotype. The V gene is TRBV4-1, the J gene TRBJ2-2; TRBD2 agrees at 11 bases. The CDR3 is 17 residues long. J gave up 3 bases and V 4 bases, and 7 bases lay outside the gene matches. Germline CDR1 MGHRA, CDR2 YSYEKL. The CDR3 loop is CASSPRLAGIDTGELFF. The CDR3 coding sequence is TGCGCCAGCAGCCCCAGACTAGCGGGGATAGACACCGGGGAGCTGTTTTTT.